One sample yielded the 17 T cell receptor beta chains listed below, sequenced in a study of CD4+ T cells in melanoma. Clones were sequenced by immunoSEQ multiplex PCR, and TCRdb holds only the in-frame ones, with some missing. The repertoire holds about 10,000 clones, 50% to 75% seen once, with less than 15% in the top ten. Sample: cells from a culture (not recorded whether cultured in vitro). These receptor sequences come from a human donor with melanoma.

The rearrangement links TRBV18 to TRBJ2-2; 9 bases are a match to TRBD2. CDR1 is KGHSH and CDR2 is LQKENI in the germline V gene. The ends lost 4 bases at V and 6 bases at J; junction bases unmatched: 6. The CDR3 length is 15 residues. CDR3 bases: TGTGCCAGCTCACACAGGACTAGCGAGGCCGGGGAGCTGTTTTTT. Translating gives CASSHRTSEAGELFF.

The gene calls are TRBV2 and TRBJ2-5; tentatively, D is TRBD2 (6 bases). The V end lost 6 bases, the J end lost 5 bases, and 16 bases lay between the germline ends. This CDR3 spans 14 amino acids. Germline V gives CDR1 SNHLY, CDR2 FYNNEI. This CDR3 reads CASRPTGGWETQYF. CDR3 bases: TGTGCCAGCAGGCCAACAGGAGGGTGGGAGACCCAGTACTTC.

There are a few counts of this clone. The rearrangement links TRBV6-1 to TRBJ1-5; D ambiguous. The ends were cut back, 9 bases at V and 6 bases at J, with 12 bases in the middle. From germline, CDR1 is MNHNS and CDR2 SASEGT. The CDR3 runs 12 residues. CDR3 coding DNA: TGTGCCAGTAACTACGCTGGTCAGCCCCAGCATTTT. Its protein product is CASNYAGQPQHF.

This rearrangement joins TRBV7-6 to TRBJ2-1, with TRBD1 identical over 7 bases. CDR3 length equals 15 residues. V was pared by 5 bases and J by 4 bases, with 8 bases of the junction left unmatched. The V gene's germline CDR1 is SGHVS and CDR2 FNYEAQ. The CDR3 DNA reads TGTGCCAGCAGCCACCGGGACAGACAATACAATGAGCAGTTCTTC. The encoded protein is CASSHRDRQYNEQFF.

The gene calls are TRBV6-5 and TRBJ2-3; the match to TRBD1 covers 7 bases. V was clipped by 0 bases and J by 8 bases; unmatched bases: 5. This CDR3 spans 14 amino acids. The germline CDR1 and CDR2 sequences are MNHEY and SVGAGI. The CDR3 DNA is TGTGCCAGCAGTTACTCGACAGGGATATTTACGCAGTATTTT. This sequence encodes CASSYSTGIFTQYF.

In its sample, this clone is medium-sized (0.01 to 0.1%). CDR3 DNA sequence: TGTGCCAGCAGCTTAGTAACGGGTTGGGGCTACACCTTC. Residues: CASSLVTGWGYTF. The V call is TRBV7-9, the J call TRBJ1-2; unclear D gene. With 1 base removed from V and 8 bases from J, the gap between germline ends came to 11 bases. This CDR3 is 13 amino acids long. Germline V gives CDR1 SEHNR, CDR2 FQNEAQ (reference sequence).

In nucleotides, the CDR3 is TGTGCCAGCAGCTCACAGCTCGAGCAGTACTTC. Protein sequence: CASSSQLEQYF. The chain employs TRBV11-2 and TRBJ2-7, with D unresolved. This CDR3 is built from 11 residues. The V and J ends lost 4 bases and 6 bases respectively, with 7 bases between them. CDR1 SGHAT and CDR2 FQNNGV come from the germline V gene. Supplemented by reference TRBV11-2 and TRBJ2-7, the full variable domain reads EAGVAQSPRYKIIEKRQSVAFWCNPISGHATLYWYQQILGQGPKLLIQFQNNGVVDDSQLPKDRFSAERLKGVDSTLKIQPAKLEDSAVYLCASSSQLEQYFGPGTRLTVT.

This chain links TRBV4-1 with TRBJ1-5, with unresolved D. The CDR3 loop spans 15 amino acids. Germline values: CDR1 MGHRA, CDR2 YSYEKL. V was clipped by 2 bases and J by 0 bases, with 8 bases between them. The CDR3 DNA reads TGCGCCAGCAGCCAAAACCCGGATAGCAATCAGCCCCAGCATTTT. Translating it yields CASSQNPDSNQPQHF.

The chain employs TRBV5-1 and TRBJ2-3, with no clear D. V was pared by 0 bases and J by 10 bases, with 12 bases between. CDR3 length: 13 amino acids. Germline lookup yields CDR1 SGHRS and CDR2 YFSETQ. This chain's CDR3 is CASSLDPGLPQYF. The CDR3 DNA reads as TGCGCCAGCAGCTTGGACCCCGGGTTACCGCAGTATTTT.

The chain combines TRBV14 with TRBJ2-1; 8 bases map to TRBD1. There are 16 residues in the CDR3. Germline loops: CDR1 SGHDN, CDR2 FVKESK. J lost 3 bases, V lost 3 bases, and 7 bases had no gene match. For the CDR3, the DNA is TGTGCCAGCAGCCATCAAATAGGACAGGGCTACAATGAGCAGTTCTTC. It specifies CASSHQIGQGYNEQFF.

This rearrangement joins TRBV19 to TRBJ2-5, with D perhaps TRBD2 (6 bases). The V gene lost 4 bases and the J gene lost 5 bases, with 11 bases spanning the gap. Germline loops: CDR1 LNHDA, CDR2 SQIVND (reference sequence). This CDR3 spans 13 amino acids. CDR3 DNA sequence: TGTGCCAGTAGTACCGACAGCGGGGAGACCCAGTACTTC. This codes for CASSTDSGETQYF.

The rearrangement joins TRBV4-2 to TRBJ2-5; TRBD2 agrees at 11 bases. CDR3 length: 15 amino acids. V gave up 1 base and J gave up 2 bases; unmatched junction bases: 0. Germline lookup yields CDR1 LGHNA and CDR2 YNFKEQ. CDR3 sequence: CASSQGTSGQETQYF. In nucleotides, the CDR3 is TGTGCCAGCAGCCAAGGGACTAGCGGGCAAGAGACCCAGTACTTC.

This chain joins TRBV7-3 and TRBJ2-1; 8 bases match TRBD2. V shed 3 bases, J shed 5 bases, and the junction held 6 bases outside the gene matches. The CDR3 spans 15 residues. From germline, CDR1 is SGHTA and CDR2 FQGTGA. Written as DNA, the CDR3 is TGTGCCAGCAGCTTCTTAGGCGGGGGGAACAATGAGCAGTTCTTC. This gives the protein CASSFLGGGNNEQFF.

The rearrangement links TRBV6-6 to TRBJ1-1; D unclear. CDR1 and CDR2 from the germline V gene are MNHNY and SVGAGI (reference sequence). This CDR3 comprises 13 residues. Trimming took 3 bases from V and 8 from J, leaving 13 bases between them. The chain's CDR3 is CASSYRRRAEAFF. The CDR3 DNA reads TGTGCCAGCAGTTATAGACGGAGAGCAGAAGCTTTCTTT.

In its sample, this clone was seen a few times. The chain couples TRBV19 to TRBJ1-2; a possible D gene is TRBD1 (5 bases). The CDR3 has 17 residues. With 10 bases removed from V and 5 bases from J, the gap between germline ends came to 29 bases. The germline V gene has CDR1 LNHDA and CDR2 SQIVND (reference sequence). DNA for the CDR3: TGTGCCACCCGCCGCAGGGACGGAGTGGCGATGGGATATGGCTACACCTTC. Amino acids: CATRRRDGVAMGYGYTF.

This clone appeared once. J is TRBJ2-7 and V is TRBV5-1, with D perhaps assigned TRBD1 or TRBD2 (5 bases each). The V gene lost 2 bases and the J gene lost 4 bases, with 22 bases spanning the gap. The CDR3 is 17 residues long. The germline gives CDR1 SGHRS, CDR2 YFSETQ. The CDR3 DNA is TGCGCCAGCAGCTTCGGGGCGACAGTCGATACCTCTTACGAGCAGTACTTC. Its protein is CASSFGATVDTSYEQYF.

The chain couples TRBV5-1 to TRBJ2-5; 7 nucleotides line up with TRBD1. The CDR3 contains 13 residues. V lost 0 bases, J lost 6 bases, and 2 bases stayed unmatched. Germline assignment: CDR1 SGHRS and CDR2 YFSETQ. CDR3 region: CASSLEGAKTQYF. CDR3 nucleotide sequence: TGCGCCAGCAGCTTGGAGGGGGCTAAGACCCAGTACTTC.